This record concerns one TCR beta chain sequence. The antigen is unknown. The study ran its PCR with 60 Vbeta and 13 Jbeta primers. The table came from immunoSEQ multiplex PCR; TCRdb's copy has only in-frame clones and leaves some out. The sample includes more than 85,000 clones, 60% to 80% of them seen just once. These data originate in a study of cytomegalovirus exposure and HLA in healthy donors. About the study: Some 200 million T cells yielded around 120 million unique TCR beta sequences in earlier analysis. Broader study findings: HLA allele associations emerged for some 16,000 TCR beta sequences in a later analysis, at 0.05 false discovery rate. Researchers left out some V segments, among them TRBV6-2 and TRBV6-3, as indistinguishable.

Trimming left V 1 base short and J 5 bases short, with 12 bases between. The germline V gene has CDR1 MNHEY and CDR2 SVGAGI. This CDR3 has 16 amino acids. Material for sequencing was PBMCs. The genes are TRBV6-5 and TRBJ1-6; D might be TRBD1 (6 bases). This TCR came from a boy aged 5-17 years in good health and CMV-seronegative. The CDR3 bases are TGTGCCAGCAGTTACTTGGGGGGGGCGAATAATTCACCCCTCCACTTT. Residues: CASSYLGGANNSPLHF.